This T cell receptor beta chain was found in a study of vaccination effects on CD4 cells after COVID-19. Sequencing in the ViraFEST assay came after antigen-specific CD4+ T cells had been expanded with viral peptide pools, which were used to stimulate PBMC. Subsequent to roughly 9 days of culture, CD4+ T cells were isolated. Between March and December 2020, the person had a SARS-CoV-2 infection that PCR confirmed. Some 2 million PBMC were seeded per well and grown in the presence of approximately 9.5 IU/ml IL-2 and 10 ug/ml peptides. Both day 3 and day 7 saw half the medium replaced with IL-2 medium. Some clones are missing from TCRdb's copy, which holds only in-frame ones; the method was immunoSEQ multiplex PCR. The repertoire holds 60,000 to 75,000 clones, with under 85% as singletons. Findings of the study overall: Convalescent patients in the study were few, and early post-infection timepoints were absent.

In the case of this clone: What it recognizes is unknown.

CDR1 is MNHNY and CDR2 is SVGAGI in the germline V gene (reference sequence). The germline V and J ends were trimmed by 8 bases and 7 bases, with 24 bases remaining between them. This CDR3 contains 16 residues. This chain links TRBV6-6 with TRBJ1-5; no firm D call. Sequencing used CD4+ T cells from PBMCs cultured with HIV peptides, obtained before COVID-19 vaccination. The subset denotes: HIV-1 Nef peptide pool negative control/reference culture. The origin of this receptor is a human donor who had a prior SARS-CoV-2 infection. CDR3 DNA sequence: TGTGCCAGCTGTCCCGTGACTTGGGGAGGAGAACAGCCCCAGCATTTT. Amino acids: CASCPVTWGGEQPQHF.